These 29 T cell receptor beta chains came from one sample sequenced in a study of PD-L1 blockade in urothelial cancer. The sample's time point: pretreatment peripheral blood. Only in-frame clones appear in the TCRdb table, and some are missing; sequencing was by immunoSEQ multiplex PCR. In the table there are approximately 86,000 clones, about 82% of which are singletons. The material was PBMCs, obtained around atezolizumab (anti-PD-L1) treatment. Receptor source: a man aged 35 to 55 with urothelial cancer.

The chain links TRBV27 to TRBJ2-7; 8 bases are a match to TRBD2. Germline CDR1 MNHEY, CDR2 SMNVEV (reference sequence). Trimming cost V 2 bases and J 1 base; bases outside gene matches: 7. This CDR3 contains 16 residues. DNA for the CDR3: TGTGCCAGCAGTTTACAACTAGCGGTGGGATCCTACGAGCAGTACTTC. This codes for CASSLQLAVGSYEQYF.

The rearrangement joins TRBV7-9 to TRBJ2-2; tentative D call: TRBD1 (6 bases). The CDR3 is 12 residues long. V gave up 5 bases and J gave up 6 bases, with 7 bases separating them. The germline V gene encodes CDR1 SEHNR and CDR2 FQNEAQ (reference sequence). The DNA for the CDR3 is TGTGCCAGCAGCGCAGGGGCCGGGGAGCTGTTTTTT. Its translation: CASSAGAGELFF.

This clone was observed a handful of times. CDR3 protein: CASRQTSGSEQYF. The CDR3 DNA reads as TGTGCCAGCAGACAGACTAGCGGATCCGAGCAGTACTTC. The chain recombines TRBV2 with TRBJ2-7; 9 nucleotides agree with TRBD2. V was clipped by 6 bases and J by 6 bases; unmatched bases: 6. Germline V lookup: CDR1 SNHLY, CDR2 FYNNEI. CDR3 size: 13 residues. The variable domain in full, completed from reference TRBV2 and TRBJ2-7, reads EPEVTQTPSHQVTQMGQEVILRCVPISNHLYFYWYRQILGQKVEFLVSFYNNEISEKSEIFDDQFSVERPDGSNFTLKIRSTKLEDSAMYFCASRQTSGSEQYFGPGTRLTVT.

In this sample, this clone turned up a few times. This chain uses TRBV2 with TRBJ2-1, with TRBD1 identical over 8 bases. The CDR3 spans 15 residues. Trimming removed 2 bases from V and 0 bases from J; junction bases left unmatched: 0. Germline CDR1 is SNHLY and CDR2 is FYNNEI. The CDR3 region has the DNA TGTGCCAGCAGTGAAACAGGGGGCTCCTACAATGAGCAGTTCTTC. Translation gives CASSETGGSYNEQFF.

The chain is built from TRBV15 and TRBJ2-1; 9 bases are shared with TRBD2. Germline CDR1 LNHNV, CDR2 YYDKDF (reference sequence). Trimming at V came to 6 bases and at J to 8 bases, leaving 8 bases not matched to a gene. The CDR3 sequence is 14 residues long. The CDR3 protein is CATSGGRARYEQFF. CDR3 bases: TGTGCCACCAGTGGCGGGAGGGCCCGCTATGAGCAGTTCTTC.

V and J are TRBV4-3 and TRBJ2-2; no clear D. This CDR3 has 16 amino acids. V was trimmed by 4 bases and J by 2 bases, leaving 14 bases between them. Germline loops: CDR1 LGHNA, CDR2 YSLEER. CDR3 amino acids: CASSPTTIENTGELFF. The DNA for the CDR3 is TGCGCCAGCAGCCCAACTACGATAGAAAACACCGGGGAGCTGTTTTTT.

V usage is TRBV15 and J usage is TRBJ1-1, with 7 bases lining up with TRBD1. The CDR3 runs to 13 residues. After removal of 3 bases from V and 3 bases from J, the junction contained 1 base not matched to a gene. Germline V gene data show CDR1 as LNHNV and CDR2 as YYDKDF (reference sequence). CDR3 in DNA: TGTGCCACCAGCAGTGACAGGGACACTGAAGCTTTCTTT. Residues: CATSSDRDTEAFF.

The chain uses TRBV7-8 and TRBJ1-2, with D hard to call. CDR1 is SGHVS and CDR2 is FQNEAQ in the germline V gene. V gave up 1 base and J gave up 7 bases, with 10 bases separating them. The CDR3 is 13 amino acids. Here the CDR3 reads CASSLEGSGGYTF. The CDR3, as DNA: TGTGCCAGCAGCTTAGAAGGGAGCGGTGGCTACACCTTC.

The chain recombines TRBV21-1 with TRBJ2-4; TRBD2 is the table's D call, not checked against the DNA. TRBV21-1 is annotated as a pseudogene. The CDR3 sequence is 17 residues long. The CDR3 bases are TGTGCCAGCAGCAAAGATGGCGGCAACATAGCCAAAAACATTCAGTACTTC. Its translation is CASSKDGGNIAKNIQYF.

This clone was seen only once. The rearrangement uses TRBV5-1 and TRBJ2-3; D remains ambiguous. Germline assignment: CDR1 SGHRS and CDR2 YFSETQ. This CDR3 comprises 14 residues. The germline V and J ends were trimmed by 0 bases and 2 bases, with 7 bases remaining between them. This CDR3 reads CASSLGGYTDTQYF. CDR3 nucleotides: TGCGCCAGCAGCTTGGGAGGCTACACAGATACGCAGTATTTT.

This chain connects TRBV9 to TRBJ2-5, with D perhaps TRBD1 (6 bases). Per germline, CDR1 SGDLS and CDR2 YYNGEE. Between the trimmed V and J ends, which lost 3 bases and 2 bases, there was a span of 14 bases. CDR3 size: 15 residues. CDR3 coding DNA: TGTGCCAGCAGCGAGGGGGTGCTCCTTCAAGAGACCCAGTACTTC. Translation: CASSEGVLLQETQYF. The full variable domain, in which reference TRBV9 and TRBJ2-5 provide the parts outside the CDR3, is DSGVTQTPKHLITATGQRVTLRCSPRSGDLSVYWYQQSLDQGLQFLIQYYNGEERAKGNILERFSAQQFPDLHSELNLSSLELGDSALYFCASSEGVLLQETQYFGPGTRLLVL.

The chain carries TRBV9 and TRBJ2-3, with a tentative D call TRBD1 (5 bases). CDR3 length equals 15 residues. Trimming shortened V by 4 bases and J by 3 bases, and 15 bases separated the two germline ends. Germline lookup yields CDR1 SGDLS and CDR2 YYNGEE. This CDR3 reads CASSSQGTGTDTQYF. DNA of the CDR3: TGTGCCAGCAGCTCCCAGGGTACTGGTACAGATACGCAGTATTTT.

The chain combines TRBV5-5 with TRBJ2-2; a weak D match, TRBD1 (6 bases). The CDR3 extends over 14 amino acids. Germline lookup yields CDR1 SGHKS and CDR2 YYEKEE (reference sequence). V was pared by 2 bases and J by 4 bases, with 9 bases between. As DNA, the CDR3 is TGTGCCAGCAGCTTCAGGGGAGCCACCGGGGAGCTGTTTTTT. It translates to CASSFRGATGELFF.

The chain links TRBV10-3 to TRBJ2-1; 9 bases fit TRBD1. V was clipped by 6 bases and J by 6 bases; unmatched bases: 3. The CDR3 has 13 amino acids. Looked up from germline, CDR1 is ENHRY and CDR2 is SYGVKD. The CDR3 is CAIRKTGGNEQFF. The CDR3, as DNA: TGTGCCATCAGGAAGACAGGGGGCAATGAGCAGTTCTTC.

The chain has TRBV28 and TRBJ1-2; 8 nucleotides align to TRBD1. CDR1 MDHEN and CDR2 SYDVKM come from the germline V gene. This CDR3 contains 14 residues. V was clipped by 6 bases and J by 7 bases; unmatched bases: 10. As DNA, the CDR3 is TGTGCCAGCAGCGCTCAACAGGGGGGTGGTGGCTACACCTTC. Protein: CASSAQQGGGGYTF.

The gene calls are TRBV7-9 and TRBJ2-5; D gene uncertain. The CDR3 extends over 16 amino acids. CDR1 is SEHNR, CDR2 FQNEAQ, per germline (reference sequence). Trimming removed 2 bases at V and 0 bases at J, with 13 bases between. The CDR3 protein is CASSLSRSLYQETQYF. The CDR3 DNA reads as TGTGCCAGCAGCTTAAGCCGGAGCCTGTACCAAGAGACCCAGTACTTC.

The V call is TRBV5-3, the J call TRBJ2-5; 11 positions match TRBD2. Being an ORF, TRBV5-3 has a function that is uncertain. V trimming: 4 bases; J trimming: 4 bases; junction bases outside the gene matches: 15. The CDR3 totals 18 residues. The CDR3 sequence is CARSNILAGGLRGETQYF. The CDR3 DNA reads TGTGCCAGAAGCAATATCTTAGCGGGAGGGTTAAGGGGAGAGACCCAGTACTTC.

V usage is TRBV19 and J usage is TRBJ1-2, with unresolved D. CDR1 is LNHDA, CDR2 SQIVND, per germline (reference sequence). The CDR3 totals 13 residues. Trimming pared 7 bases from V and 4 bases from J, leaving 13 bases between. CDR3 sequence (DNA): TGTGCCAGTAAGACGGGAGGGAGCTATGGCTACACCTTC. Amino acid sequence: CASKTGGSYGYTF.

The V call is TRBV28, the J call TRBJ2-7, with 10 nucleotides matching TRBD2. The CDR3 is 17 residues long. With V trimmed by 6 bases and J by 2 bases, 13 bases remained unmatched. Looked up from germline, CDR1 is MDHEN and CDR2 is SYDVKM. This CDR3 is CASSLNLLAGVPYEQYF. The CDR3 nucleotides are TGTGCCAGCAGCCTCAACCTTCTAGCGGGAGTACCCTACGAGCAGTACTTC.

The J gene is TRBJ2-1, the V gene TRBV15; D possibly corresponds to TRBD2 (5 bases). In germline, CDR1 is LNHNV, CDR2 YYDKDF (reference sequence). This CDR3 region has 17 residues. Trimming pared 0 bases from V and 6 bases from J, leaving 18 bases between. This CDR3 is CATSRDVGSRVGNEQFF. The DNA for the CDR3 is TGTGCCACCAGCAGAGATGTAGGATCGAGGGTTGGCAATGAGCAGTTCTTC.

This clone was recorded once. The chain carries TRBV27 and TRBJ2-7; 11 bases line up with TRBD1. CDR1 and CDR2 (germline): MNHEY, SMNVEV (reference sequence). With 4 bases clipped from V and 6 bases from J, the junction kept 2 bases outside the gene matches. This CDR3 has 13 amino acids. CDR3 region: CASSSDRGLEQYF. In DNA, the CDR3 is TGTGCCAGCAGTTCGGACAGGGGGCTCGAGCAGTACTTC.

The chain has TRBV9 and TRBJ1-3, with D perhaps matching TRBD1 (6 bases). V gave up 0 bases and J gave up 2 bases, with 9 bases separating them. The V gene's germline CDR1 is SGDLS and CDR2 YYNGEE. This CDR3 has 15 residues. DNA of the CDR3: TGTGCCAGCAGCGTAGGGGGGCAGCCTGGAAACACCATATATTTT. It translates to CASSVGGQPGNTIYF.

In its sample, this clone was seen once. The chain combines TRBV29-1 with TRBJ2-1; 9 positions agree with TRBD1. The germline gives CDR1 SQVTM, CDR2 ANQGSEA. Losses at the gene ends were 5 bases for V and 9 bases for J; bases not matched to a gene: 11. This CDR3 is built from 14 residues. The CDR3 coding sequence is TGCAGCGTTCGGGGACAGGGCGCTTCAAGTGAGCAGTTCTTC. Protein sequence: CSVRGQGASSEQFF.

The J gene is TRBJ2-3, the V gene TRBV4-3, with 8 bases that match TRBD2. V trimming: 4 bases; J trimming: 4 bases; junction bases outside the gene matches: 4. The germline V gene encodes CDR1 LGHNA and CDR2 YSLEER. The CDR3 contains 14 residues. This chain's CDR3 is CASSPGLAPDTQYF. Here the CDR3 DNA reads TGCGCCAGCAGCCCCGGACTAGCTCCAGATACGCAGTATTTT.

Notes on this clone: The same CDR3 arises from other DNA sequences in this sample as well. This chain connects TRBV9 to TRBJ2-7; TRBD1 agrees at 9 bases. The J segment lost 7 bases and the V segment lost 0 bases, leaving 14 bases of the junction unmatched. The CDR3 runs 17 residues. CDR1 and CDR2 (germline): SGDLS, YYNGEE. The CDR3 loop reads CASSVGLGQGTVNEQYF. CDR3 DNA: TGTGCCAGCAGCGTAGGGTTAGGACAGGGGACTGTGAATGAGCAGTACTTC.

This sequence joins TRBV7-9 and TRBJ1-4; D gene ambiguous. This CDR3 is built from 13 residues. Trimming pared 6 bases from V and 5 bases from J, leaving 10 bases between. Per the germline V gene, CDR1 is SEHNR and CDR2 is FQNEAQ (reference sequence). CDR3: CASSQASNEKLFF. CDR3 DNA sequence: TGTGCCAGCAGTCAAGCTAGCAATGAAAAACTGTTTTTT.

V gene TRBV25-1 combines with J gene TRBJ1-2; TRBD1 aligns across 7 bases. V lost 2 bases and J lost 7; bases outside the gene matches: 7. The length of the CDR3 is 14 residues. Germline V CDR1 and CDR2: MGHDK, SYGVNS. The CDR3 reads CASSEVRTGGGYTF. CDR3 nucleotide sequence: TGTGCCAGCAGTGAAGTTCGGACAGGCGGTGGCTACACCTTC.

The chain has TRBV29-1 and TRBJ2-5, with D hard to call. The germline V gene encodes CDR1 SQVTM and CDR2 ANQGSEA. This CDR3 contains 11 residues. The V end lost 7 bases, the J end lost 5 bases, and 11 bases lay between the germline ends. The DNA of the CDR3 is TGCAGCGCCCAACCCCGGGAGACCCAGTACTTC. This codes for CSAQPRETQYF.

This clone has a single count. The gene calls are TRBV27 and TRBJ1-6, with D possibly matching TRBD1 (6 bases). Germline V gene sequence: CDR1 MNHEY, CDR2 SMNVEV (reference sequence). The CDR3 extends over 16 amino acids. V was clipped by 5 bases and J by 7 bases, with 18 bases between them. Here the CDR3 reads CASSTRGTRGNSPLHF. The CDR3, as DNA: TGTGCCAGCAGTACCAGGGGAACTCGGGGAAATTCACCCCTCCACTTT.